This TCR beta chain was profiled in a study of control samples from healthy donors and cancer patients (dated by TCRdb to the early 2020s). Details on this clone: Its antigen remains unidentified. Per-base quality was not reported, and no clone a single base away is much larger than it.

Library preparation was by the immunoSEQ multiplex PCR assay. Held by TCRdb, this immuneACCESS table contains in-frame sequences only and omits some clones. Under half of the omission traces to an unresolved V gene where checked; the cause of the rest is unknown. The sample contains some 99,000 clones, less than 95% of them found a single time. The top ten hold 4% to 4.5% of the sample. Reading from cysteine to phenylalanine, the CDR3 counts 13 amino acids. The entry retains the CDR3 DNA only, 39 bases that are in frame from base 1. V is pared back by 2 bases and J by 4 bases, with 6 bases lying between the germline termini.

The sequenced sample consisted of blood. The sequence is built from TRBV12-3 or TRBV12-4 and TRBJ1-5; the D gene lacks a confident call. This TCR was sampled from a human donor in good health. The donor label of this sample is uncertain. Here is the DNA: TGTGCCAGCAGTTTAAGGGAGAATCAGCCCCAGCATTTT. The translation is CASSLRENQPQHF.